These 28 T cell receptor beta chains came from one sample sequenced in a study of response to subunit inactivated influenza vaccine. TCRdb reprocessed the RT-PCR reads with MiXCR, giving one entry per CDR3 protein. This repertoire shows approximately 530,000 distinct CDR3 sequences, roughly 13% found once; its top ten account for around 12%. The specimen comprised PBMCs from blood, sampled 40 to 50 days after vaccination. The receptors were sampled from a man aged 45-65 years who received an inactivated influenza vaccine.

This rearrangement joins TRBV5-5 to TRBJ2-5; 7 positions match TRBD1. J lost 0 bases, V lost 4 bases, and 9 bases had no gene match. Per germline, CDR1 SGHKS and CDR2 YYEKEE (reference sequence). The CDR3 is 16 amino acids. This CDR3 reads CASSIQWTGHQETQYF. CDR3 coding DNA: TGTGCCAGCAGCATCCAATGGACAGGACACCAAGAGACCCAGTACTTC.

The chain joins TRBV10-3 to TRBJ1-2; 8 nucleotides align to TRBD1. This CDR3 is 14 amino acids long. CDR1 and CDR2 (germline): ENHRY, SYGVKD. V was pared by 4 bases and J by 4 bases, with 5 bases of the junction left unmatched. The chain's CDR3 is CAISVPGGTYGYTF. In DNA, the CDR3 is TGTGCCATCAGTGTGCCAGGGGGCACCTATGGCTACACCTTC.

The V call is TRBV29-1, the J call TRBJ2-2, with D perhaps being TRBD1 or TRBD2 (6 bases each). Trimming pared 2 bases from V and 1 base from J, leaving 14 bases between. Germline lookup yields CDR1 SQVTM and CDR2 ANQGSEA. This CDR3 region has 16 residues. CDR3 amino acids: CSVEYRGVGNTGELFF. The CDR3 DNA reads TGCAGCGTTGAATATAGGGGGGTGGGGAACACCGGGGAGCTGTTTTTT.

Details on this clonotype: One end of the junction fails to match germline, which may point to a read error. The chain recombines TRBV20-1 with TRBJ1-6; TRBD1 is a possible D gene (6 bases). CDR1 DFQATT and CDR2 SNEGSKA come from the germline V gene (reference sequence). The CDR3 is 13 amino acids. CDR3 protein: CSAREGVNSPLHF. The CDR3 DNA is TGCAGTGCGAGAGAGGGGGTGAATTCACCCCTCCACTTT.

The V and J genes are TRBV15 and TRBJ2-1, with 8 bases matching TRBD1. Looked up from germline, CDR1 is LNHNV and CDR2 is YYDKDF (reference sequence). V was pared by 5 bases and J by 4 bases, with 16 bases of the junction left unmatched. The CDR3 totals 18 residues. The CDR3: CATSGQGAHRSFYNEQFF. The CDR3 DNA reads as TGTGCCACCAGCGGACAGGGAGCGCACCGTTCTTTTTACAATGAGCAGTTCTTC. Based on the CDR3 plus reference TRBV15 and TRBJ2-1, the full variable domain is DAMVIQNPRYQVTQFGKPVTLSCSQTLNHNVMYWYQQKSSQAPKLLFHYYDKDFNNEADTPDNFQSRRPNTSFCFLDIRSPGLGDTAMYLCATSGQGAHRSFYNEQFFGPGTRLTVL.

V and J are TRBV10-3 and TRBJ2-7, with TRBD1 identical over 10 bases. The CDR3 is made up of 14 amino acids. Unmatched junction bases numbered 3, after V lost 4 bases and J lost 3 bases. Germline lookup yields CDR1 ENHRY and CDR2 SYGVKD. CDR3 nucleotides: TGTGCCATCAGTGGAGGACAGGGGGGCTACGAGCAGTACTTC. It is translated as CAISGGQGGYEQYF.

The chain combines TRBV5-1 with TRBJ2-6; tentative D call: TRBD2 (5 bases). V was cut by 1 base and J by 0 bases, with 11 bases left in between. The CDR3 length is 17 residues. Germline-derived CDR1 and CDR2 are SGHRS and YFSETQ. The CDR3 region is CASSLTGRDSGANVLTF. CDR3 nucleotides: TGCGCCAGCAGCTTGACGGGAAGGGACTCTGGGGCCAACGTCCTGACTTTC.

Worth noting for this clonotype: A single base separates this from a much larger clone, so it may be a read error. The chain recombines TRBV24-1 with TRBJ2-5, with TRBD2 identical over 10 bases. The length of the CDR3 is 17 residues. Germline loops: CDR1 KGHDR, CDR2 SFDVKD. The CDR3 DNA reads as TGTGCCACCACTGATTTAGTGGGGCTAGCGGGAGCAGAGACCCAGTACTTC. The encoded protein is CATTDLVGLAGAETQYF.

This clonotype was observed a handful of times. V usage is TRBV6-1 and J usage is TRBJ2-3; possibly TRBD1 or TRBD2 for D (5 bases each). The germline V gene encodes CDR1 MNHNS and CDR2 SASEGT. Trimming left V 7 bases short and J 4 bases short, with 15 bases between. The CDR3 covers 14 residues. CDR3 region: CASTPPGRPDTQYF. CDR3 nucleotide sequence: TGTGCCAGCACCCCCCCGGGGCGCCCAGATACGCAGTATTTT.

The chain has TRBV20-1 and TRBJ2-2; a possible D gene is TRBD2 (5 bases). Trimming took 6 bases from V and 5 from J, leaving 16 bases between them. CDR3 length: 14 residues. Germline lookup yields CDR1 DFQATT and CDR2 SNEGSKA (reference sequence). Here the CDR3 reads CSARPLGGTGELFF. CDR3 coding DNA: TGCAGTGCGCGACCACTAGGAGGTACCGGGGAGCTGTTTTTT.

The chain links TRBV15 to TRBJ2-1, with D possibly matching TRBD2 (5 bases). With 0 bases removed from V and 0 bases from J, the gap between germline ends came to 12 bases. The CDR3 consists of 17 residues. Germline V gene lookup returns CDR1 LNHNV and CDR2 YYDKDF (reference sequence). As DNA, the CDR3 is TGTGCCACCAGCAGAGATCTTGGGGAGTCCTCCTACAATGAGCAGTTCTTC. Encoded protein: CATSRDLGESSYNEQFF. Looking up the rest from reference TRBV15 and TRBJ2-1 gives the full variable domain: DAMVIQNPRYQVTQFGKPVTLSCSQTLNHNVMYWYQQKSSQAPKLLFHYYDKDFNNEADTPDNFQSRRPNTSFCFLDIRSPGLGDTAMYLCATSRDLGESSYNEQFFGPGTRLTVL.

The chain is built from TRBV7-9 and TRBJ1-2, with no clear D. The CDR3 runs to 16 residues. Germline-derived CDR1 and CDR2 are SEHNR and FQNEAQ (reference sequence). Trimming pared 5 bases from V and 0 bases from J, leaving 16 bases between. In DNA, the CDR3 is TGTGCCAGCAGCCCGGCGGTGCCGAGAGCTAACTATGGCTACACCTTC. Encoded protein: CASSPAVPRANYGYTF.

Remarks on this clonotype: The CDR3 does not close with the conserved phenylalanine or tryptophan, likely indicating a read error. The CDR3 region is CASSFSGTGGTQETQYL. CDR3 DNA: TGCGCCAGCAGCTTCTCCGGGACAGGTGGGACCCAAGAGACCCAGTACCTC. The chain links TRBV5-1 to TRBJ2-5, with 8 bases that match TRBD1. The V segment lost 2 bases and the J segment 1 base; nucleotides outside the gene matches: 10. Germline values: CDR1 SGHRS, CDR2 YFSETQ. The CDR3 covers 17 residues.

This clonotype has a count of ten or more. The chain uses TRBV12-3 or TRBV12-4 and TRBJ1-2; D may be TRBD1 (5 bases). The CDR3 has 14 amino acids. Trimming cost V 4 bases and J 3 bases, with 12 bases left between them. CDR3 loop: CASSWAGGDYGYTF. In DNA, the CDR3 is TGTGCCAGCAGTTGGGCCGGGGGGGACTATGGCTACACCTTC.

The J gene is TRBJ2-3, the V gene TRBV6-2 or TRBV6-3, with 12 bases aligning to TRBD2. After removal of 2 bases from V and 0 bases from J, the junction contained 3 bases not matched to a gene. In germline, CDR1 is MNHEY, CDR2 SVGEGT. The CDR3 is 17 residues long. CDR3 amino acids: CASSYPTSGGSTDTQYF. DNA for the CDR3: TGTGCCAGCAGTTACCCAACTAGCGGGGGGAGCACAGATACGCAGTATTTT.

This clonotype was recorded many times. The chain joins TRBV7-6 to TRBJ1-5, with a tentative D call TRBD1 (5 bases). The V and J ends lost 5 bases and 0 bases respectively, with 20 bases between them. The CDR3 is 18 amino acids. Germline V gene lookup returns CDR1 SGHVS and CDR2 FNYEAQ. The DNA of the CDR3 is TGTGCCAGCAGCCCTGGTACAGGAGGATTTAATAGCAATCAGCCCCAGCATTTT. Protein: CASSPGTGGFNSNQPQHF. Variable domain in full (rest from reference TRBV7-6 and TRBJ1-5): GAGVSQSPRYKVTKRGQDVALRCDPISGHVSLYWYRQALGQGPEFLTYFNYEAQQDKSGLPNDRFSAERPEGSISTLTIQRTEQRDSAMYRCASSPGTGGFNSNQPQHFGDGTRLSIL.

This clonotype occurred many times. This rearrangement joins TRBV6-1 to TRBJ2-1; D remains ambiguous. V gave up 7 bases and J gave up 3 bases, with 10 bases separating them. CDR1 is MNHNS, CDR2 SASEGT, per germline. CDR3 length equals 13 residues. This CDR3 is CASKGWDYNEQFF. The DNA for the CDR3 is TGTGCCAGCAAGGGATGGGACTACAATGAGCAGTTCTTC.

This chain connects TRBV6-4 to TRBJ2-1; D gene ambiguous. V dropped 4 bases and J dropped 10 bases, with 8 bases sitting between them. CDR1 is MRHNA and CDR2 is SNTAGT in the germline V gene. The CDR3 has 11 residues. CDR3 sequence reads: CASSGFGEQFF. In nucleotides, the CDR3 is TGTGCCAGCAGTGGGTTCGGGGAGCAGTTCTTC.

The table lists this clonotype with a few counts. The chain couples TRBV5-5 to TRBJ2-1; unclear D gene. V lost 2 bases and J lost 7, with 10 bases in between. Germline CDR1 SGHKS, CDR2 YYEKEE (reference sequence). The CDR3 has 13 residues. CDR3 residues: CASSFVRRNEQFF. The CDR3 coding sequence is TGTGCCAGCAGCTTCGTCAGGCGGAATGAGCAGTTCTTC.

This clonotype was counted only a few times. The chain recombines TRBV30 with TRBJ2-1; weak D call: TRBD2 (6 bases). Germline V lookup: CDR1 GTSNPN, CDR2 SVGIG (reference sequence). The CDR3 is 13 residues long. V lost 3 bases and J lost 8, with 14 bases in between. The CDR3 here is CAWSRGSRDEQFF. The CDR3, as DNA: TGTGCCTGGAGCCGGGGGAGTCGAGATGAGCAGTTCTTC.

This clonotype was recorded at least ten times. The chain recombines TRBV5-1 with TRBJ2-7, with D perhaps TRBD1 (6 bases). Germline lookup yields CDR1 SGHRS and CDR2 YFSETQ. This CDR3 is built from 14 residues. Trimming removed 0 bases from V and 5 bases from J, with 12 bases in between. CDR3 nucleotides: TGCGCCAGCAGCTTGGAACAGGGCGAGAACGAGCAGTACTTC. As protein: CASSLEQGENEQYF.

The genes are TRBV5-5 and TRBJ1-3; the D is unclear. V lost 5 bases, J lost 0 bases, and 6 bases lay in between. CDR1 and CDR2 (germline): SGHKS, YYEKEE (reference sequence). The CDR3 totals 13 residues. The CDR3 DNA follows: TGTGCCAGCAGTAGGGTCTCTGGAAACACCATATATTTT. Its protein is CASSRVSGNTIYF. Supplemented by reference TRBV5-5 and TRBJ1-3, the full variable domain reads DAGVTQSPTHLIKTRGQQVTLRCSPISGHKSVSWYQQVLGQGPQFIFQYYEKEERGRGNFPDRFSARQFPNYSSELNVNALLLGDSALYLCASSRVSGNTIYFGEGSWLTVV.

The chain employs TRBV20-1 and TRBJ2-7; TRBD2 agrees at 7 bases. V shed 5 bases, J shed 4 bases, and the junction held 11 bases outside the gene matches. CDR1 and CDR2 (germline): DFQATT, SNEGSKA (reference sequence). The CDR3 covers 14 residues. The CDR3 coding sequence is TGCAGTGCTCTGTGGGGCGGGGGAGGGTACGAGCAGTACTTC. It encodes CSALWGGGGYEQYF.

As to this clonotype: It is unclear where the CDR3 begins or ends on the DNA, so no DNA is shown, and the CDR3 is as TCRdb lists it. CDR3 in amino acids: CASSLFGSGTGRAYEQYF. The V call is TRBV28, the J call TRBJ2-7; the table's D call, TRBD1, was not checked against the DNA. Looked up from germline, CDR1 is MDHEN and CDR2 is SYDVKM. Inclusive of both ends, the CDR3 amounts to 18 amino acids.

Many counts were recorded for this clonotype. J is TRBJ2-3 and V is TRBV24-1; no firm D call. This CDR3 is 14 amino acids long. Germline loops: CDR1 KGHDR, CDR2 SFDVKD. Trimming took off 7 bases at V and 4 bases at J, with 14 bases between the two ends. This CDR3 reads CATSGPLVSDTQYF. Here the CDR3 DNA reads TGTGCCACCAGCGGGCCCCTCGTCTCAGATACGCAGTATTTT.

This clonotype was seen repeatedly, ten times or more. The J gene is TRBJ2-2, the V gene TRBV7-2; no firm D call. V lost 5 bases, J lost 2 bases, and 12 bases lay in between. The CDR3 runs 15 residues. Germline V lookup: CDR1 SGHTA, CDR2 FQGNSA. CDR3 in amino acids: CASSPPPGNTGELFF. The CDR3 DNA sequence: TGTGCCAGCAGCCCACCCCCCGGTAACACCGGGGAGCTGTTTTTT.

This clonotype was picked up many times. The chain couples TRBV20-1 to TRBJ2-5, with TRBD2 matching 10 bases. This CDR3 has 15 amino acids. V shed 4 bases, J shed 4 bases, and the junction held 9 bases outside the gene matches. Germline CDR1 DFQATT, CDR2 SNEGSKA (reference sequence). The CDR3 spells CSAKGGSGRLETQYF. The CDR3 region has the DNA TGCAGTGCTAAGGGTGGTAGCGGGAGGTTAGAGACCCAGTACTTC.

This clonotype has ten or more counts. The gene calls are TRBV10-3 and TRBJ1-2; TRBD1 matches 8 bases. This CDR3 spans 13 amino acids. Per the germline V gene, CDR1 is ENHRY and CDR2 is SYGVKD. J lost 4 bases, V lost 10 bases, and 8 bases had no gene match. Here the CDR3 DNA reads TGTGCCACCCTTCCCGGGACAGGCTATGGCTACACCTTC. It encodes CATLPGTGYGYTF.